Each of the 29 T cell receptor beta chains below was sequenced from the same sample in a study of blood T cell repertoires in COVID-19. Assay: immunoSEQ multiplex PCR; the TCRdb copy retains only in-frame clones and omits some. The sample contains 200,000 to 250,000 clones, 80% of which appear only once. Sequences were obtained from peripheral blood. The source is a human donor in a cohort sampled during active COVID-19.

The chain employs TRBV5-6 and TRBJ2-2; 9 nucleotides agree with TRBD2. This CDR3 has 17 residues. Losses at the gene ends were 0 bases for V and 6 bases for J; bases not matched to a gene: 9. CDR1 and CDR2 from the germline V gene are SGHDT and YYEEEE. The DNA of the CDR3 is TGTGCCAGCAGCTTGGGTAGCGGGGGCTCCCGAGCCGGGGAGCTGTTTTTT. Amino acid sequence: CASSLGSGGSRAGELFF.

This clone was recorded many times. This chain links TRBV19 with TRBJ1-5; 7 bases match TRBD1. Germline CDR1 reads LNHDA; CDR2 reads SQIVND (reference sequence). The CDR3 covers 15 residues. The junction had 7 bases not matched to a gene; V was cut back by 7 bases and J by 1 base. The CDR3 DNA reads TGTGCCAGTACCCTAGGACAGGCCAGCAATCAGCCCCAGCATTTT. This gives the protein CASTLGQASNQPQHF. Full variable domain (rest looked up from reference TRBV19 and TRBJ1-5): DGGITQSPKYLFRKEGQNVTLSCEQNLNHDAMYWYRQDPGQGLRLIYYSQIVNDFQKGDIAEGYSVSREKKESFPLTVTSAQKNPTAFYLCASTLGQASNQPQHFGDGTRLSIL.

This clone showed up just a few times. The same CDR3 can be traced to other DNA sequences in this sample. V usage is TRBV5-4 and J usage is TRBJ2-7; no clear D gene. Germline loops: CDR1 SGHNT, CDR2 YYREEE (reference sequence). V lost 1 base to trimming and J lost 4 bases, with 3 bases between them. The CDR3 spans 11 residues. The CDR3 coding sequence is TGTGCCAGCAGCTTGTATTACGAGCAGTACTTC. Its translation: CASSLYYEQYF.

The V gene is TRBV7-2, the J gene TRBJ1-2, with 7 bases that match TRBD1. The trim removed 3 bases at V and 8 bases at J, leaving 9 bases unmatched. Germline lookup yields CDR1 SGHTA and CDR2 FQGNSA. The CDR3 length is 14 residues. The CDR3 DNA follows: TGTGCCAGCAGCTTGGGCCGGGCAGGGGGAGGCTACACCTTC. Amino acid sequence: CASSLGRAGGGYTF.

This clone was counted once. This chain uses TRBV30 with TRBJ1-1; D is unclear. The CDR3 contains 11 residues. V lost 3 bases and J 3 bases, leaving 5 bases between the germline ends. CDR1 and CDR2 (germline): GTSNPN, SVGIG (reference sequence). The CDR3 sequence: CAWSHYTEAFF. CDR3 bases: TGTGCCTGGAGCCACTACACTGAAGCTTTCTTT.

The J gene is TRBJ2-1, the V gene TRBV2, with 10 bases that match TRBD2. The CDR3 length is 14 residues. CDR1 SNHLY and CDR2 FYNNEI come from the germline V gene. The junction had 5 bases not matched to a gene; V was cut back by 2 bases and J by 10 bases. Here the CDR3 DNA reads TGTGCCAGCAGTGAAATTTCAGCGGGAGGGGAGCAGTTCTTC. Translated: CASSEISAGGEQFF.

This rearrangement joins TRBV19 to TRBJ1-2; 7 nucleotides agree with TRBD1. The CDR3 contains 16 residues. Germline lookup yields CDR1 LNHDA and CDR2 SQIVND (reference sequence). V was pared by 4 bases and J by 3 bases, with 11 bases of the junction left unmatched. The DNA of the CDR3 is TGTGCCAGTAGTACCCTCACAGGGGCCAGAGACTATGGCTACACCTTC. Its protein is CASSTLTGARDYGYTF. Looking up the rest from reference TRBV19 and TRBJ1-2 gives the full variable domain: DGGITQSPKYLFRKEGQNVTLSCEQNLNHDAMYWYRQDPGQGLRLIYYSQIVNDFQKGDIAEGYSVSREKKESFPLTVTSAQKNPTAFYLCASSTLTGARDYGYTFGSGTRLTVV.

This clone came up many times. The genes are TRBV30 and TRBJ1-1; D might be TRBD1 (5 bases). Germline CDR1 and CDR2: GTSNPN and SVGIG (reference sequence). Trimming took off 4 bases at V and 3 bases at J, with 6 bases between the two ends. The CDR3 length is 11 residues. The CDR3 loop reads CAWKGDTEAFF. As DNA, the CDR3 is TGTGCCTGGAAAGGGGACACTGAAGCTTTCTTT.

This chain connects TRBV9 to TRBJ2-2; D perhaps matches TRBD2 (6 bases). V lost 5 bases to trimming and J lost 4 bases, with 15 bases between them. This CDR3 spans 15 amino acids. The germline CDR1 and CDR2 sequences are SGDLS and YYNGEE. The CDR3 sequence: CASSDRGGSTGELFF. The DNA of the CDR3 is TGTGCCAGCAGTGATCGGGGAGGAAGCACCGGGGAGCTGTTTTTT.

The rearrangement uses TRBV27 and TRBJ1-2, with a possible D match to TRBD1 (5 bases). From germline, CDR1 is MNHEY and CDR2 SMNVEV (reference sequence). CDR3 length equals 12 residues. V lost 4 bases and J 8 bases, leaving 11 bases between the germline ends. The CDR3 nucleotides read TGTGCCAGCAGTTCCCATCCAGGGGGCTACACCTTC. Encoded protein: CASSSHPGGYTF.

The chain joins TRBV2 to TRBJ2-7; D gene unclear. The V end was cut by 6 bases, the J end by 9 bases, with 15 bases between. Germline CDR1 reads SNHLY; CDR2 reads FYNNEI. This CDR3 has 12 amino acids. The CDR3 loop is CASRQIESGQYF. Here the CDR3 DNA reads TGTGCCAGCAGGCAGATAGAGTCGGGGCAGTACTTC.

This rearrangement joins TRBV4-3 to TRBJ1-2; TRBD1 agrees at 7 bases. Germline V gives CDR1 LGHNA, CDR2 YSLEER. CDR3 length equals 15 residues. Losses at the gene ends were 0 bases for V and 4 bases for J; bases not matched to a gene: 5. The CDR3 DNA follows: TGCGCCAGCAGCCAAGATCCGGGGACAGCCTATGGCTACACCTTC. Its protein product is CASSQDPGTAYGYTF.

This clone was seen once. This chain connects TRBV11-1 to TRBJ2-5; 13 nucleotides match TRBD2. Trimming cost V 4 bases and J 3 bases; bases outside gene matches: 5. CDR1 and CDR2 (germline): SGHAT, FQDESV (reference sequence). The length of the CDR3 is 16 residues. CDR3 nucleotides: TGTGCCAGCAGCTCGGGACTAGCGGGGAATAAAGAGACCCAGTACTTC. Residues: CASSSGLAGNKETQYF.

The chain recombines TRBV7-8 with TRBJ2-1, with D possibly TRBD2 on 7 matching bases. The CDR3 covers 16 residues. V was pared by 5 bases and J by 3 bases, with 17 bases between. Germline V CDR1 and CDR2: SGHVS, FQNEAQ. CDR3 residues: CASSPMGGGGYNEQFF. CDR3 DNA sequence: TGTGCCAGCAGCCCCATGGGAGGGGGGGGCTACAATGAGCAGTTCTTC.

The V call is TRBV28, the J call TRBJ1-1; 9 nucleotides line up with TRBD1. The CDR3 sequence is 15 residues long. The germline CDR1 and CDR2 sequences are MDHEN and SYDVKM. V lost 6 bases, J lost 5 bases, and 10 bases stayed unmatched. The CDR3 sequence: CASSPQGAKKTEAFF. DNA of the CDR3: TGTGCCAGCAGCCCACAGGGGGCAAAAAAAACTGAAGCTTTCTTT. Together with reference TRBV28 and TRBJ1-1, the CDR3 gives the full variable domain: DVKVTQSSRYLVKRTGEKVFLECVQDMDHENMFWYRQDPGLGLRLIYFSYDVKMKEKGDIPEGYSVSREKKERFSLILESASTNQTSMYLCASSPQGAKKTEAFFGQGTRLTVV.

The CDR3 bases are TGTGCCAGTAGTATAATTCCGGGGAACGAGCAGTACTTC. It yields the protein CASSIIPGNEQYF. This chain uses TRBV19 with TRBJ2-7, with D possibly TRBD2 on 5 matching bases. Germline V gene data show CDR1 as LNHDA and CDR2 as SQIVND (reference sequence). The CDR3 consists of 13 residues. Trimming shortened V by 2 bases and J by 5 bases, and 10 bases separated the two germline ends.

CDR3 in amino acids: CASSQRGGTDTQYF. Written as DNA, the CDR3 is TGTGCCAGCAGCCAGCGGGGGGGCACAGATACGCAGTATTTT. This chain joins TRBV7-2 and TRBJ2-3; 9 bases line up with TRBD2. This CDR3 spans 14 amino acids. V was pared by 5 bases and J by 1 base, with 1 base of the junction left unmatched. Looked up from germline, CDR1 is SGHTA and CDR2 is FQGNSA.

This clone was counted only a few times. The chain carries TRBV4-2 and TRBJ2-5; 8 bases align to TRBD1. Germline lookup yields CDR1 LGHNA and CDR2 YNFKEQ. The V gene end was trimmed by 0 bases and the J gene end by 7 bases; junction bases not matched to a gene: 10. This CDR3 region has 16 residues. The CDR3: CASSQEIGQGPGTQYF. CDR3 nucleotide sequence: TGTGCCAGCAGCCAAGAAATTGGACAGGGCCCTGGGACCCAGTACTTC.

The J gene is TRBJ2-7, the V gene TRBV9; 8 nucleotides align to TRBD1. From germline, CDR1 is SGDLS and CDR2 YYNGEE. Losses at the gene ends were 4 bases for V and 7 bases for J; bases not matched to a gene: 13. This CDR3 region has 15 residues. As DNA, the CDR3 is TGTGCCAGCAGCCCCTTGGGGCAGGGGGCGCGAGAGCAGTACTTC. It is translated as CASSPLGQGAREQYF.

The chain recombines TRBV5-6 with TRBJ2-4, with 7 bases that match TRBD2. This CDR3 comprises 15 residues. J was trimmed by 6 bases and V by 3 bases; bases with no gene match: 9. The V gene's germline CDR1 is SGHDT and CDR2 YYEEEE. The CDR3 nucleotides read TGTGCCAGCAGCTATGGACCATGGGGGGGAAACATTCAGTACTTC. Translation gives CASSYGPWGGNIQYF.

This clone has just one count. The chain carries TRBV11-2 and TRBJ2-7; no clear D gene. Germline loops: CDR1 SGHAT, CDR2 FQNNGV. Trimming cost V 1 base and J 6 bases, with 10 bases left between them. The length of the CDR3 is 13 residues. CDR3 loop: CASSLGQNLEQYF. The CDR3 DNA reads as TGTGCCAGCAGCTTAGGGCAGAATCTCGAGCAGTACTTC.

The chain uses TRBV2 and TRBJ2-7; 11 positions match TRBD1. This CDR3 comprises 14 residues. The germline CDR1 and CDR2 sequences are SNHLY and FYNNEI. V shed 4 bases, J shed 3 bases, and the junction held 2 bases outside the gene matches. The CDR3 region is CASSGTGGYYEQYF. In DNA form, the CDR3 reads TGTGCCAGCAGTGGGACAGGGGGCTACTACGAGCAGTACTTC.

V gene TRBV7-9 combines with J gene TRBJ2-7, with a weak D call TRBD1 (5 bases). Germline CDR1 reads SEHNR; CDR2 reads FQNEAQ (reference sequence). This CDR3 contains 13 residues. V lost 5 bases, J lost 6 bases, and 14 bases lay in between. CDR3 nucleotides: TGTGCCAGCAGCCCCTTAGGGGCGACCGAGCAGTACTTC. Translated, it gives CASSPLGATEQYF.

The chain joins TRBV10-3 to TRBJ2-6, with 10 positions matching TRBD1. V dropped 8 bases and J dropped 0; count of bases not matched to a gene: 1. The CDR3 totals 15 residues. In germline, CDR1 is ENHRY, CDR2 SYGVKD. The CDR3 sequence is CAIGTGASGANVLTF. In DNA form, the CDR3 reads TGTGCCATCGGGACAGGGGCCTCTGGGGCCAACGTCCTGACTTTC.

This chain connects TRBV3-1 (or the pseudogene TRBV3-2) to TRBJ1-1; 7 bases are shared with TRBD1. The V segment lost 7 bases and the J segment 7 bases; nucleotides outside the gene matches: 3. Germline values: CDR1 LGHDT, CDR2 YNNKEL (reference sequence). The CDR3 extends over 11 amino acids. DNA of the CDR3: TGTGCCAGCACCCAGGGGGGTGAAGCTTTCTTT. Translated: CASTQGGEAFF.

V and J are TRBV15 and TRBJ2-1; D is ambiguous. The V end was cut by 2 bases, the J end by 10 bases, with 15 bases between. CDR1 and CDR2 from the germline V gene are LNHNV and YYDKDF (reference sequence). The CDR3 consists of 14 residues. The CDR3 nucleotides read TGTGCCACCAGCAGACCCACTCCGTTCCCCGAGCAGTTCTTC. This gives the protein CATSRPTPFPEQFF.

This chain uses TRBV2 with TRBJ2-2; 8 bases line up with TRBD2. Germline V lookup: CDR1 SNHLY, CDR2 FYNNEI. The CDR3 runs 14 residues. V lost 7 bases, J lost 1 base, and 2 bases stayed unmatched. The CDR3 loop reads CASTTSGNTGELFF. The CDR3 DNA reads TGTGCCAGCACCACTAGCGGGAACACCGGGGAGCTGTTTTTT.

This rearrangement joins TRBV29-1 to TRBJ2-5, with TRBD1 identical over 9 bases. V shed 6 bases and J 4 bases; nucleotides not matched to a gene: 6. Germline CDR1 reads SQVTM; CDR2 reads ANQGSEA. CDR3 length: 13 amino acids. In DNA form, the CDR3 reads TGCAGCGTCGCTACAGGGGGCGGAGAGACCCAGTACTTC. Its translation is CSVATGGGETQYF.

The chain couples TRBV6-5 to TRBJ1-3; TRBD1 matches at 10 bases. V was pared by 5 bases and J by 7 bases, with 8 bases of the junction left unmatched. The V gene's germline CDR1 is MNHEY and CDR2 SVGAGI. The CDR3 runs to 15 residues. CDR3 DNA sequence: TGTGCCAGCAGTCGGGGACAGGGGAGTAGGAACACCATATATTTT. Amino acid sequence: CASSRGQGSRNTIYF.